This TCR beta chain was captured in a study of T cell changes during pregnancy in multiple sclerosis. The CDR3 spans 14 residues. Germline V CDR1 and CDR2: SGDLS, YYNGEE. V gave up 7 bases and J gave up 3 bases; unmatched junction bases: 4. The repertoire was sequenced with immunoSEQ multiplex PCR; TCRdb's copy has only in-frame clones and lacks some. The profile shows fewer than 110,000 clones, about 90% of them singletons. The V call is TRBV9, the J call TRBJ1-1; 12 nucleotides match TRBD1. Sequences were derived from peripheral blood, sampled in the second trimester of pregnancy. The sequence was collected from a female donor with multiple sclerosis, enrolled in a pregnancy study. The CDR3 DNA sequence: TGTGCCAGCGGGACAGGGGGCGTGGACACTGAAGCTTTCTTT. This gives the protein CASGTGGVDTEAFF.